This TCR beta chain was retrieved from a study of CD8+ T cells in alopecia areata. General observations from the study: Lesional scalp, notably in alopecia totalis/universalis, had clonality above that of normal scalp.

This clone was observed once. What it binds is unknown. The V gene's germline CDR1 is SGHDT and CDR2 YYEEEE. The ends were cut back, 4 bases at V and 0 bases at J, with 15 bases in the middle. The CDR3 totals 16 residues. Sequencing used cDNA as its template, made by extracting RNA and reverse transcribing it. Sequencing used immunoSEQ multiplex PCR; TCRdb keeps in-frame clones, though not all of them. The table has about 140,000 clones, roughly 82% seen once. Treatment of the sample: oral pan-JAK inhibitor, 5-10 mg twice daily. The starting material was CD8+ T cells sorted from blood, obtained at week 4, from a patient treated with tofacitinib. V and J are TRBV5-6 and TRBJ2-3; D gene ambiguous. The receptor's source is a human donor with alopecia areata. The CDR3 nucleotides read TGTGCCAGCAGCCTCCGACTGTACTCTAGCACAGATACGCAGTATTTT. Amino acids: CASSLRLYSSTDTQYF.